The text below deals with one TCR beta chain. Its antigen is unknown. An end of the junction does not agree with germline; a read error may underlie this. This sample was taken from a study of blood T cells in healthy people across ages. General study points: The study found TCR beta diversity correlated strongly with naive T cell percentage.

The CDR3 consists of 13 residues. CDR1 is MDHEN, CDR2 SYDVKM, per germline. Primed by a sample-barcoded 5' primer and a J-beta primer mix, a second PCR proceeded for roughly 7 to 12 cycles. A single record per CDR3 protein comes from TCRdb applying MiXCR to the 5' RACE reads. The table has approximately 800,000 distinct CDR3 sequences, 55% to 75% seen once. The sample providers were healthy Caucasian people from Russia, aged roughly 6 to 90. With each sample, at least 5 micrograms of total RNA were extracted. V gene TRBV28 combines with J gene TRBJ2-1; D is perhaps TRBD1 or TRBD2 (6 bases each). The receptor was isolated from a man aged 25-45 years in good health. Sequencing used blood. CDR3 in amino acids: CATAGDFYNERFF. The CDR3 bases are TGTGCCACAGCAGGGGACTTCTACAATGAGCGGTTCTTC. Looking up the rest from reference TRBV28 and TRBJ2-1 gives the full variable domain: DVKVTQSSRYLVKRTGEKVFLECVQDMDHENMFWYRQDPGLGLRLIYFSYDVKMKEKGDIPEGYSVSREKKERFSLILESASTNQTSMYLCATAGDFYNERFFGPGTRLTVL.